These 31 T cell receptor beta chains originate from one sample sequenced in a study of diagnostic markers for celiac disease. TCRdb re-called the reads and catalogs CDR3 proteins one per entry, DNA excluded. The specimen's table records roughly 3,500 distinct CDR3 sequences. The sequenced sample was either unsorted cells or a sorted T cell fraction (not recorded which). The receptor set was obtained from a human donor. This table probably holds off-target reads from a library built for another chain.

In terms of frequency, this clonotype is medium-sized. The V call is TRBV7-9, the J call TRBJ1-2. CDR1 is SEHNR and CDR2 is FQNEAQ in the germline V gene (reference sequence). The CDR3 is 14 amino acids. The CDR3 region is CASSLKVLENGYTF.

This clonotype is medium-sized (0.01 to 0.1%) by frequency. The V call is TRBV5-1, the J call TRBJ1-5. CDR3 length: 15 amino acids. The germline CDR1 and CDR2 sequences are SGHRS and YFSETQ. CDR3 amino acids: CASSVDPGVNQPQHF.

The rearrangement links TRBV18 to TRBJ1-5; the TRBD1 assignment by TCRdb is unverifiable without DNA. The CDR3 totals 15 residues. Germline V gives CDR1 KGHSH, CDR2 LQKENI. CDR3 protein: CASSPNRGGNQPQHF.

The chain combines TRBV3-1 with TRBJ1-2; TCRdb proposes TRBD1, but this gene call is untestable without DNA. The CDR3 length is 16 residues. Germline assignment: CDR1 LGHDT and CDR2 YNNKEL (reference sequence). CDR3 residues: CASSQDVGGNNYGYTF. Looking up the rest from reference TRBV3-1 and TRBJ1-2 gives the full variable domain: DTAVSQTPKYLVTQMGNDKSIKCEQNLGHDTMYWYKQDSKKFLKIMFSYNNKELIINETVPNRFSPKSPDKAHLNLHINSLELGDSAVYFCASSQDVGGNNYGYTFGSGTRLTVV.

The chain is built from TRBV4-3 and TRBJ2-5. The germline V gene has CDR1 LGHNA and CDR2 YSLEER. This CDR3 region has 14 residues. The CDR3 sequence: CASSQDFSTETQYF.

According to its frequency, this clonotype is medium-sized. The chain recombines TRBV27 with TRBJ2-3. This CDR3 is 13 amino acids long. CDR1 and CDR2 from the germline V gene are MNHEY and SMNVEV (reference sequence). This CDR3 is CASTSLSTDTQYF.

This rearrangement joins TRBV28 to TRBJ2-1; TCRdb's D gene call, TRBD2, goes unchecked for lack of DNA. Looked up from germline, CDR1 is MDHEN and CDR2 is SYDVKM. The CDR3 has 16 residues. The CDR3 loop is CASSSPTSGSINEQFF.

The V and J genes are TRBV6-2 or TRBV6-3 and TRBJ2-2; the D gene TCRdb calls, TRBD2, cannot be checked with no DNA. The CDR3 totals 17 residues. The germline V gene has CDR1 MNHEY and CDR2 SVGEGT. The CDR3 spells CASSLIGRGSSTGELFF.

The chain couples TRBV4-3 to TRBJ2-7. The CDR3 is 13 residues long. Germline V gene lookup returns CDR1 LGHNA and CDR2 YSLEER. CDR3 sequence: CASSPQSRAEQYF.

The chain couples TRBV20-1 to TRBJ2-7; with no DNA, the TCRdb D assignment of TRBD1 cannot be verified. Germline CDR1 DFQATT, CDR2 SNEGSKA (reference sequence). This CDR3 has 11 residues. Here the CDR3 reads CSASTGGEQYF.

J is TRBJ2-7 and V is TRBV6-2 or TRBV6-3; TCRdb lists TRBD1, though no DNA is available to test this call. The CDR3 runs 14 residues. CDR1 is MNHEY and CDR2 is SVGEGT in the germline V gene. The CDR3 sequence: CASTGLGAFYEQYF.

The chain employs TRBV4-1 and TRBJ1-5. This CDR3 has 15 amino acids. Germline CDR1 reads MGHRA; CDR2 reads YSYEKL. CDR3 sequence reads: CASSQGLGGNQPQHF.

This clonotype is called medium-sized based on its frequency. CDR3 residues: CASSLQGVTGNQPQHF. This rearrangement joins TRBV18 to TRBJ1-5. Looked up from germline, CDR1 is KGHSH and CDR2 is LQKENI. This CDR3 has 16 amino acids.

The J gene is TRBJ2-2, the V gene TRBV20-1; the TCRdb call, TRBD2, lacks DNA for checking. Germline CDR1 reads DFQATT; CDR2 reads SNEGSKA (reference sequence). The CDR3 has 14 amino acids. This CDR3 reads CSARIVAGGGELFF.

V is TRBV10-3 and J is TRBJ1-1; TCRdb picks TRBD1, but there is no DNA to check that call. Germline V CDR1 and CDR2: ENHRY, SYGVKD. The CDR3 is made up of 14 amino acids. CDR3: CAISGHRGNTEAFF.

The chain carries TRBV7-7 and TRBJ2-1. Per germline, CDR1 SSHAT and CDR2 FNYEAQ (reference sequence). The CDR3 sequence is 14 residues long. The CDR3 protein is CASSPGRSYNEQFF.

The chain couples TRBV5-1 to TRBJ1-4; TCRdb's D gene call, TRBD1, goes unchecked for lack of DNA. Germline-derived CDR1 and CDR2 are SGHRS and YFSETQ. The CDR3 runs to 14 residues. The CDR3 region is CASSPGTGAEKLFF. The full variable domain, in which reference TRBV5-1 and TRBJ1-4 provide the parts outside the CDR3, is KAGVTQTPRYLIKTRGQQVTLSCSPISGHRSVSWYQQTPGQGLQFLFEYFSETQRNKGNFPGRFSGRQFSNSRSEMNVSTLELGDSALYLCASSPGTGAEKLFFGSGTQLSVL.

The V and J genes are TRBV6-2 or TRBV6-3 and TRBJ2-7; TCRdb's D call of TRBD2 is untestable without DNA. Germline V CDR1 and CDR2: MNHEY, SVGEGT. The CDR3 length is 19 residues. CDR3 sequence: CASSHDPRTSGGVSYEQYF.

The CDR3 reads CAISADRGDEAFF. V gene TRBV10-3 combines with J gene TRBJ1-1; TCRdb names TRBD1, which stays unverified in the absence of DNA. The germline V gene has CDR1 ENHRY and CDR2 SYGVKD. The CDR3 contains 13 residues.

This sequence joins TRBV7-9 and TRBJ1-1. The germline V gene has CDR1 SEHNR and CDR2 FQNEAQ (reference sequence). The CDR3 has 12 residues. CDR3 loop: CASSPVNTEAFF.

The chain couples TRBV7-2 to TRBJ2-1; TCRdb names TRBD2, which stays unverified in the absence of DNA. CDR3 length: 13 residues. The germline V gene has CDR1 SGHTA and CDR2 FQGNSA. The CDR3 spells CASSLGLNNEQFF.

According to its frequency, this clonotype is medium-sized. This chain connects TRBV7-8 to TRBJ1-3. The CDR3 has 14 amino acids. Germline loops: CDR1 SGHVS, CDR2 FQNEAQ. The CDR3 loop reads CASSSREGGNTIYF.

The V call is TRBV7-9, the J call TRBJ2-1; TCRdb calls TRBD2, which cannot be checked without DNA. This CDR3 has 12 residues. The germline V gene encodes CDR1 SEHNR and CDR2 FQNEAQ (reference sequence). CDR3 sequence reads: CASSRTSGNEFF.

This clonotype is medium-sized by frequency. The chain combines TRBV16 with TRBJ1-2. In germline, CDR1 is KGHSY, CDR2 FQNENV. CDR3 size: 15 residues. CDR3: CASSQSEAGRYGYTF.

V is TRBV12-3 or TRBV12-4 and J is TRBJ2-5; no DNA is available, so the TRBD1 call from TCRdb remains unchecked. CDR3 size: 15 residues. CDR3 sequence: CASSYSGGARETQYF.

The chain recombines TRBV7-2 with TRBJ1-2. CDR1 SGHTA and CDR2 FQGNSA come from the germline V gene. The CDR3 sequence is 15 residues long. CDR3 sequence reads: CASSLASTSNYGYTF.

The chain links TRBV5-4 to TRBJ1-1. Germline V gene lookup returns CDR1 SGHNT and CDR2 YYREEE (reference sequence). CDR3 length equals 15 residues. The CDR3 region is CASSLSISGGTEAFF.

Considering frequency, this clonotype is large. This chain links TRBV29-1 with TRBJ1-5; TCRdb's D gene call, TRBD1, goes unchecked for lack of DNA. This CDR3 is built from 13 residues. Germline V gene lookup returns CDR1 SQVTM and CDR2 ANQGSEA. The chain's CDR3 is CSVESGVGQPQHF.

The chain links TRBV4-1 to TRBJ2-2; absent DNA, TCRdb's TRBD2 call cannot be checked. Germline loops: CDR1 MGHRA, CDR2 YSYEKL. The CDR3 has 16 residues. The CDR3: CASSHRREEYAGELFF.

Judged by frequency, this clonotype is medium-sized. The rearrangement joins TRBV19 to TRBJ1-5; TCRdb selects TRBD1, and the lack of DNA leaves this call unchecked. This CDR3 comprises 16 residues. Germline V CDR1 and CDR2: LNHDA, SQIVND (reference sequence). Here the CDR3 reads CASSSYRGQRDQPQHF.

The V call is TRBV19, the J call TRBJ1-5; TCRdb's assignment of TRBD1 cannot be checked, as there is no DNA. This CDR3 has 14 residues. CDR1 LNHDA and CDR2 SQIVND come from the germline V gene (reference sequence). The CDR3: CASSKRGGNQPQHF.